This TCR beta chain was captured by sequencing in a study of beta chain features in type 1 diabetes. A remark on this clone: What it binds is unknown. This sample includes further DNA sequences coding for the same CDR3.

Study-level findings and limits: There was a moderate but significant shortening of TCRB CDR3s in all four CD4+ subsets of Type 1 diabetes patients.

What was sequenced were expressed TCRB transcripts, since all of the isolated RNA had been reverse transcribed. Naive, central memory and regulatory T cell samples produced a mean of approximately 3.9 million reads. The data were produced by immunoSEQ multiplex PCR, yet TCRdb's version contains in-frame clones alone and is incomplete. The sample includes about 650,000 clones, roughly an eighth of them seen just once. V was shortened by 0 bases and J by 0 bases, with 4 bases between the two germline ends. There are 14 residues in the CDR3. Germline CDR1 and CDR2: KGHSH and LQKENI. Sequencing input: naive CD4+ T cells from blood. The chain combines TRBV18 with TRBJ2-3; unclear D gene. This TCR derives from a man younger than 45 with type 1 diabetes. CDR3 DNA: TGTGCCAGCTCACCACCGGTCAGCACAGATACGCAGTATTTT. Residues: CASSPPVSTDTQYF.